This T cell receptor (beta chain) was documented in a study of T-cell memory formation after mild COVID-19. Regarding the study as a whole: CD4+ clones that contracted lay mainly in CM and EM; CD8+ ones lay in EMRA.

Notes on this clonotype: As yet, its antigen is unknown.

The germline V gene encodes CDR1 MNHNY and CDR2 SVGAGI (reference sequence). The CDR3 has 15 amino acids. V dropped 0 bases and J dropped 2; count of bases not matched to a gene: 4. UMIs and sample barcodes were carried by the TCR alpha and TCR beta cDNA libraries that 5'RACE produced using constant-segment primers. TCRdb recomputed calls from the 5' RACE reads with MiXCR, one row per CDR3 protein. The sample has some 320,000 distinct CDR3 sequences, roughly 15% seen once. The source is a man between 18 and 29 years old who had mild COVID-19 (a few samples of this study predate the infection). Cell type and time point are not known. The sample consisted of PBMCs or a T cell subset sorted from them (not recorded which). The chain carries TRBV6-6 and TRBJ2-7; 7 nucleotides agree with TRBD1. This CDR3 reads CASSYSWTGTYEQYF. The CDR3 nucleotides are TGTGCCAGCAGTTACTCTTGGACAGGTACCTACGAGCAGTACTTC.